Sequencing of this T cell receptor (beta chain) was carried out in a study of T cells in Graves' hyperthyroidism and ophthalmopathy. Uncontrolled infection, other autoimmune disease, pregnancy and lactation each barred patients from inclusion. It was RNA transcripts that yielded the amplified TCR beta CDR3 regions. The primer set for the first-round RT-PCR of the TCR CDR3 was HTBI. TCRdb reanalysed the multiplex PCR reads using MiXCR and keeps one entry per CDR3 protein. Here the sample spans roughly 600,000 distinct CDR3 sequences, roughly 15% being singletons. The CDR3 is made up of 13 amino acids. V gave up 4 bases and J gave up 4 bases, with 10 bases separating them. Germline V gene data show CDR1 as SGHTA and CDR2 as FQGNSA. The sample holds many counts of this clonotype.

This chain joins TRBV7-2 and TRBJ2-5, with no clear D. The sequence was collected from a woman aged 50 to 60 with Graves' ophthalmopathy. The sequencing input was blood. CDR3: CASSWSLLETQYF. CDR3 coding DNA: TGTGCCAGCAGCTGGTCGTTGTTAGAGACCCAGTACTTC.